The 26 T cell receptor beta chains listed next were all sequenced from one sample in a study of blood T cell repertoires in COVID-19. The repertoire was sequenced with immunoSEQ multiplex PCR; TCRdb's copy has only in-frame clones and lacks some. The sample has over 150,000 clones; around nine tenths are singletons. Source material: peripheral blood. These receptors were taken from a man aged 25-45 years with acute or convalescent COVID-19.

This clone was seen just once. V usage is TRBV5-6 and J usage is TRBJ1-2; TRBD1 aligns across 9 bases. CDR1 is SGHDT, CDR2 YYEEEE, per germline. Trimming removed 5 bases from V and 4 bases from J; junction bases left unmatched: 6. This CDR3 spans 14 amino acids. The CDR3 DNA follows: TGTGCCAGCAGAAACCGGGACAGGGCCTATGGCTACACCTTC. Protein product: CASRNRDRAYGYTF.

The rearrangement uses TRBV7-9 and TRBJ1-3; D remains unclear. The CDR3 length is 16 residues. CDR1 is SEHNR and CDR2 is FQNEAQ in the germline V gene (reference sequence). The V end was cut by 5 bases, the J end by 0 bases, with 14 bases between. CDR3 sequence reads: CASSHLSLLSGNTIYF. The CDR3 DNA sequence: TGTGCCAGCAGCCATCTTAGTCTGCTCTCTGGAAACACCATATATTTT.

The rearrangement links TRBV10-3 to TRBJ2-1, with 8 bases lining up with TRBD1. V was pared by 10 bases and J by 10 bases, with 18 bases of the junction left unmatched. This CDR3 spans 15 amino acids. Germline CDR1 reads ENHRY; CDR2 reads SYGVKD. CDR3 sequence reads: CATAGADRAHREQFF. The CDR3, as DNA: TGTGCCACCGCTGGAGCGGACAGGGCCCACAGGGAGCAGTTCTTC.

CDR3 sequence reads: CASSRRDRADEQYF. The CDR3, as DNA: TGTGCCAGCAGCCGAAGGGACAGGGCAGACGAGCAGTACTTC. The rearrangement joins TRBV3-1 (or the pseudogene TRBV3-2) to TRBJ2-7, with 9 bases that match TRBD1. The V segment lost 4 bases and the J segment 5 bases; nucleotides outside the gene matches: 6. The CDR3 has 14 residues. CDR1 is LGHDT and CDR2 is YNNKEL in the germline V gene (reference sequence).

The CDR3 loop reads CASSSLTPGGGYEQYF. CDR3 coding DNA: TGTGCCAGCAGTTCCCTGACCCCAGGGGGCGGTTACGAGCAGTACTTC. This rearrangement joins TRBV27 to TRBJ2-7, with TRBD1 identical over 8 bases. CDR1 is MNHEY and CDR2 is SMNVEV in the germline V gene (reference sequence). The CDR3 runs 16 residues. V lost 4 bases and J lost 4; bases outside the gene matches: 12.

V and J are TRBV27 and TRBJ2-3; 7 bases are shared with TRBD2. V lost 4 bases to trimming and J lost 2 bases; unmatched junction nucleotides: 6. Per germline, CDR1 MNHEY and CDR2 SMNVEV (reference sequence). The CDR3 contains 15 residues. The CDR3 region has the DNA TGTGCCAGCAGTTCAAGCGGGGCCTTCACAGATACGCAGTATTTT. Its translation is CASSSSGAFTDTQYF.

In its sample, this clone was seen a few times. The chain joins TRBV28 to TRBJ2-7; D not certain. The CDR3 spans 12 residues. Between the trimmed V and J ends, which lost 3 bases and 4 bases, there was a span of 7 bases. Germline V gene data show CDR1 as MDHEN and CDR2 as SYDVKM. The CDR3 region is CASSFGQYEQYF. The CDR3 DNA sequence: TGTGCCAGCAGTTTTGGGCAGTACGAGCAGTACTTC.

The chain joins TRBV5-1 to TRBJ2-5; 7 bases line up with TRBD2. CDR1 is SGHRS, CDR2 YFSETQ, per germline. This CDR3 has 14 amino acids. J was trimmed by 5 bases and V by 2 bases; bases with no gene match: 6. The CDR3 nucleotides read TGCGCCAGCAGCTTTGGGGGAGGGGTTGAGACCCAGTACTTC. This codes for CASSFGGGVETQYF.

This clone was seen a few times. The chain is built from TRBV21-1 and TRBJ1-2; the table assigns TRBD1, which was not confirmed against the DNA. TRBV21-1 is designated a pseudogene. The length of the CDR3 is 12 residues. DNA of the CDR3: TGTGCCAGCAGAGGACAGAACTATGGCTACACCTTC. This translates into CASRGQNYGYTF.

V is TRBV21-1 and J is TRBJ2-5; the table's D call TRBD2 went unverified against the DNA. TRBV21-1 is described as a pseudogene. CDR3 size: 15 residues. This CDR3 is CASSKALYLAETQYF. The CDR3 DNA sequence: TGTGCCAGCAGCAAAGCGCTCTATCTAGCGGAGACCCAGTACTTC.

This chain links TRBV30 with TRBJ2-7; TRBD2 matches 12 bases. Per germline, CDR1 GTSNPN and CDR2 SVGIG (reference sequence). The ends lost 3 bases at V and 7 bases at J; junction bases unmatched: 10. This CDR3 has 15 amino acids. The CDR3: CAWSSHGGLAGEQYF. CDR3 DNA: TGTGCCTGGAGCTCCCATGGAGGACTAGCGGGGGAGCAGTACTTC.

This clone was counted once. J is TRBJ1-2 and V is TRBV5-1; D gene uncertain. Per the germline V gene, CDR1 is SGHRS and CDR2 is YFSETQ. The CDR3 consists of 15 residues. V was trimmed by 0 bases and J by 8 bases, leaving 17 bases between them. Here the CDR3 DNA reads TGCGCCAGCAGCTTGGGAGGGCAGAAAGGAGGCGGCTACACCTTC. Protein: CASSLGGQKGGGYTF.

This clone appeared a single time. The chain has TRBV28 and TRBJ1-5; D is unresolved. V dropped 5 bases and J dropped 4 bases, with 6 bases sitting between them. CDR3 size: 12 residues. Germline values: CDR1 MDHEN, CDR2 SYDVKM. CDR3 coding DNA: TGTGCCAGCAGTCTGAGGAATCAGCCCCAGCATTTT. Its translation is CASSLRNQPQHF.

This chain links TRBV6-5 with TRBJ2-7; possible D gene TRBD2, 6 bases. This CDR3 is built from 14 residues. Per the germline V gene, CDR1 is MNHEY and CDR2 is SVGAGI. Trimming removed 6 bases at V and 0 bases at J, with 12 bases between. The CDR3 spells CASREGSSSYEQYF. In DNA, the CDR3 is TGTGCCAGCAGGGAGGGGAGTTCCTCCTACGAGCAGTACTTC.

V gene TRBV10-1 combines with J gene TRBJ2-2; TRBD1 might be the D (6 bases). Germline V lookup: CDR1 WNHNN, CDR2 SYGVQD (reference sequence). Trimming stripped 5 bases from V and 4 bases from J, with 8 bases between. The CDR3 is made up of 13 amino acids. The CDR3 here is CASSQQGTGELFF. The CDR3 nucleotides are TGCGCCAGCAGTCAACAGGGCACCGGGGAGCTGTTTTTT.

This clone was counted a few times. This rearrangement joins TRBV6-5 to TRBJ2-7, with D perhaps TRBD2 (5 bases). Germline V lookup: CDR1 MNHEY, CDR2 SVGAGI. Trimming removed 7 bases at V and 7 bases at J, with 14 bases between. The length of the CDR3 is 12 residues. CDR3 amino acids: CASMNGIGEQYF. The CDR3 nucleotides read TGTGCCAGCATGAACGGGATCGGGGAGCAGTACTTC.

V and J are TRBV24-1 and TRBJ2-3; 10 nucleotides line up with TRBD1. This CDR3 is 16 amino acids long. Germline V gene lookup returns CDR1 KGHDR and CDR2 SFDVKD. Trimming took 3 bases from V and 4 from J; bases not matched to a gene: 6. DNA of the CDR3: TGTGCCACCAGTGATCCCGGGACAGGGGACCCAGATACGCAGTATTTT. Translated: CATSDPGTGDPDTQYF.

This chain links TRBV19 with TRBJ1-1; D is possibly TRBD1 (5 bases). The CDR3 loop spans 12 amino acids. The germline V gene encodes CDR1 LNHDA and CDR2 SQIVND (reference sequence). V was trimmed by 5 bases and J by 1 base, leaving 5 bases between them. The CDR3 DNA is TGTGCCAGTAGTCAGGGGAACACTGAAGCTTTCTTT. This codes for CASSQGNTEAFF. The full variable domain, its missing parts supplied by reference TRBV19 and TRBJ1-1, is DGGITQSPKYLFRKEGQNVTLSCEQNLNHDAMYWYRQDPGQGLRLIYYSQIVNDFQKGDIAEGYSVSREKKESFPLTVTSAQKNPTAFYLCASSQGNTEAFFGQGTRLTVV.

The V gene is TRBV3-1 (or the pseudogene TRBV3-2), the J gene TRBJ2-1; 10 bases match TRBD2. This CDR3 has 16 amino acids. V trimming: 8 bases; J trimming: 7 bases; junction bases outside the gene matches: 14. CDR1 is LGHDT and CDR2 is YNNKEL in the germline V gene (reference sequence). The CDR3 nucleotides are TGTGCCAGCGGACGCCTTCCTAGCGGGGGACCGAATGAGCAGTTCTTC. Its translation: CASGRLPSGGPNEQFF.

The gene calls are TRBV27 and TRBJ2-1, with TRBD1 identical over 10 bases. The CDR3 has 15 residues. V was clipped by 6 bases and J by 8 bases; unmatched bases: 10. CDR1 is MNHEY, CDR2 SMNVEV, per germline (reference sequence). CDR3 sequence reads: CASRPGTGALDEQFF. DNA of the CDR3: TGTGCCAGCAGGCCCGGGACAGGGGCGTTGGATGAGCAGTTCTTC.

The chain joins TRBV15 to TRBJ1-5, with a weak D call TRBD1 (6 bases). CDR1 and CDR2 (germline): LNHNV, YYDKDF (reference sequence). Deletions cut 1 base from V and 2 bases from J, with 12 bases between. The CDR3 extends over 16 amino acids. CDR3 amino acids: CATSRAGNRGNQPQHF. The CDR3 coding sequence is TGTGCCACCAGCAGAGCTGGAAACAGGGGCAATCAGCCCCAGCATTTT.

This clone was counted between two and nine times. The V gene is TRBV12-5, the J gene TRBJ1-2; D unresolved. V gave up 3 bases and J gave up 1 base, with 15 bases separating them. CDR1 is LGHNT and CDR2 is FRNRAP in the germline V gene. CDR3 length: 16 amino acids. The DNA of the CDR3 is TGTGCTAGTGGTTTCCAACCCGCGGGGAATAACTATGGCTACACCTTC. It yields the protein CASGFQPAGNNYGYTF.

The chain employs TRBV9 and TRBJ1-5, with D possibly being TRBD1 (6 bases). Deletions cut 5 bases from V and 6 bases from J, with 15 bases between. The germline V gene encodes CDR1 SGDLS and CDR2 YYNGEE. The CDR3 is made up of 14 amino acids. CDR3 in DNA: TGTGCCAGCAGTTTGACAGGTGAAGGTCAGCCCCAGCATTTT. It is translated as CASSLTGEGQPQHF.

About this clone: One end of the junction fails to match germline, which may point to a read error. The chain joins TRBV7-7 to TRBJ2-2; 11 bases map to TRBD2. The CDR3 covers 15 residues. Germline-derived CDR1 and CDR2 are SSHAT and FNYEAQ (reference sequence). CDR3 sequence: CASRRIAGGTGELFF. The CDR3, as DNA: TGTGCTAGCAGGAGAATAGCGGGGGGGACCGGGGAGCTGTTTTTT.

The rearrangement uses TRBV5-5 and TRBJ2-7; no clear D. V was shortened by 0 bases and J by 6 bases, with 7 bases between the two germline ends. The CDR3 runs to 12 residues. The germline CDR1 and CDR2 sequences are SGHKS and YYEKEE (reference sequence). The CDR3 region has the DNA TGTGCCAGCAGCTTGGTCCGGTTCGAGCAGTACTTC. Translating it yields CASSLVRFEQYF.

The CDR3 nucleotides are TGTGCCAGCAGTTCTAGAAACATTCAGTACTTC. Protein sequence: CASSSRNIQYF. The rearrangement joins TRBV6-5 to TRBJ2-4, with no clear D. The CDR3 loop spans 11 amino acids. Germline V gene data show CDR1 as MNHEY and CDR2 as SVGAGI. V dropped 4 bases and J dropped 6 bases, with 4 bases sitting between them.